The 11 T cell receptor beta chains given below trace back to one sample, sequenced in a study of cytomegalovirus exposure and HLA in healthy donors. The PCR made use of 60 Vbeta and 13 Jbeta primers. This table comes from immunoSEQ multiplex PCR, and its TCRdb copy is limited to in-frame clones, with some not included. The sample consists of more than 200,000 clones, roughly 80% of them appearing once. The sample comprised PBMCs. These receptors were taken from a girl under 10 years old in good health and CMV-seronegative.

A remark on this clone: The sample contains more than one DNA sequence encoding this CDR3. The chain joins TRBV5-1 to TRBJ1-1; a weak D match, TRBD1 (5 bases). Germline V CDR1 and CDR2: SGHRS, YFSETQ. CDR3 size: 13 residues. Trimming took off 0 bases at V and 4 bases at J, with 7 bases between the two ends. The CDR3 loop is CASSLGTGTEAFF. CDR3 DNA: TGCGCCAGCAGCTTGGGAACAGGCACTGAAGCTTTCTTT.

This clone was seen more than once but under ten times. The J gene is TRBJ2-3, the V gene TRBV5-4; 15 bases fit TRBD2. Trimming removed 4 bases from V and 6 bases from J; junction bases left unmatched: 6. Looked up from germline, CDR1 is SGHNT and CDR2 is YYREEE (reference sequence). This CDR3 has 16 residues. CDR3 nucleotide sequence: TGTGCCAGCAGCCGCGGACTAGCGGGGGGGGAGGATACGCAGTATTTT. Amino acid sequence: CASSRGLAGGEDTQYF.

The rearrangement uses TRBV6-1 and TRBJ2-7; D is unresolved. The CDR3 extends over 13 amino acids. Germline CDR1 is MNHNS and CDR2 is SASEGT. Trimming removed 1 base from V and 2 bases from J, with 6 bases in between. The CDR3 loop is CASSEEQTYEQYF. The CDR3 coding sequence is TGTGCCAGCAGTGAAGAACAGACCTACGAGCAGTACTTC.

V and J are TRBV11-3 and TRBJ1-1; D is uncertain. Trimming took off 4 bases at V and 0 bases at J, with 6 bases between the two ends. Per germline, CDR1 SGHNT and CDR2 YENEEA. The CDR3 length is 13 residues. The CDR3, as DNA: TGTGCCAGCAGCTCCAGGTTGAACACTGAAGCTTTCTTT. It translates to CASSSRLNTEAFF.

The chain recombines TRBV27 with TRBJ2-5, with 8 bases aligning to TRBD2. The DNA end is more similar to TRBJ2-7, so the J call may be wrong. The germline V gene encodes CDR1 MNHEY and CDR2 SMNVEV (reference sequence). The CDR3 covers 16 residues. The CDR3 protein is CASSLSRGGRSYEQYF. CDR3 DNA sequence: TGTGCCAGCAGTTTATCCCGGGGGGGGAGATCCTACGAGCAGTACTTC.

The V gene is TRBV19, the J gene TRBJ2-6, with TRBD1 matching 9 bases. The V and J ends lost 6 bases and 14 bases, in that order; junction bases with no gene match: 5. Looked up from germline, CDR1 is LNHDA and CDR2 is SQIVND (reference sequence). The CDR3 sequence is 12 residues long. As DNA, the CDR3 is TGTGCCAGTAGGGGGGACAGGGATATCCTGACTTTC. It is translated as CASRGDRDILTF.

This clone was found once. The genes are TRBV29-1 and TRBJ1-4, with 9 bases aligning to TRBD1. V shed 6 bases, J shed 3 bases, and the junction held 11 bases outside the gene matches. The CDR3 is made up of 16 amino acids. Germline CDR1 and CDR2: SQVTM and ANQGSEA. CDR3 amino acids: CSVRTGVRGPNEKLFF. The CDR3 nucleotides are TGCAGCGTGAGGACAGGGGTGCGGGGTCCTAATGAAAAACTGTTTTTT.

The genes are TRBV5-8 and TRBJ2-1; no clear D. The germline V gene has CDR1 SGHTS and CDR2 YDEGEE. V dropped 3 bases and J dropped 4 bases, with 23 bases sitting between them. The CDR3 consists of 18 residues. The CDR3 DNA reads TGTGCCAGCAGCTCGAAGAGTCATCTAACCCACCAATACAATGAGCAGTTCTTC. This sequence encodes CASSSKSHLTHQYNEQFF. The full variable domain, in which reference TRBV5-8 and TRBJ2-1 provide the parts outside the CDR3, is EAGVTQSPTHLIKTRGQQATLRCSPISGHTSVYWYQQALGLGLQFLLWYDEGEERNRGNFPPRFSGRQFPNYSSELNVNALELEDSALYLCASSSKSHLTHQYNEQFFGPGTRLTVL.

The sample holds a few counts of this clone. V gene TRBV5-5 combines with J gene TRBJ2-7, with TRBD1 identical over 7 bases. The V segment lost 1 base and the J segment 6 bases; nucleotides outside the gene matches: 4. Germline V CDR1 and CDR2: SGHKS, YYEKEE (reference sequence). The CDR3 is made up of 13 amino acids. The CDR3 loop reads CASSLQGVAEQYF. CDR3 bases: TGTGCCAGCAGCTTGCAGGGGGTAGCCGAGCAGTACTTC.

The V gene is TRBV4-1, the J gene TRBJ2-5, with 14 nucleotides matching TRBD2. J gave up 4 bases and V 4 bases, and 11 bases lay outside the gene matches. Per the germline V gene, CDR1 is MGHRA and CDR2 is YSYEKL. CDR3 size: 18 residues. CDR3 in amino acids: CASSLRLAGGPGGETQYF. The DNA of the CDR3 is TGCGCCAGCAGCCTCAGACTAGCGGGGGGGCCGGGGGGAGAGACCCAGTACTTC.

The CDR3 nucleotides are TGTGCCAGCAGCTGGGGACAGGGGAGCTACAATGAGCAGTTCTTC. It codes for CASSWGQGSYNEQFF. V usage is TRBV5-6 and J usage is TRBJ2-1, with TRBD1 identical over 10 bases. Germline V gene sequence: CDR1 SGHDT, CDR2 YYEEEE. Unmatched junction bases numbered 3, after V lost 3 bases and J lost 3 bases. The CDR3 is 15 amino acids.